The rows below give T cell receptor beta chains drawn from one sample of a study of T cell responses to AZD1222 COVID-19 vaccine. Assay: immunoSEQ multiplex PCR; the TCRdb copy retains only in-frame clones and omits some. The table has 100,000 to 150,000 clones, over 70% seen once. The sequences come from peripheral blood, collected on day 0 of AZD1222 vaccination. These receptors came from an adult in good health. Each CDR3 is given with its conserved first and last residue. A D gene is named only where the DNA matches it firmly. Size is stated for part of the rows, as once, few or many counts, or as a class when the clone is expanded.

cdr3_length,d_call,clone_size,j_call,v_call,cdr3_aa,cdr3_nt
15,NA,NA,TRBJ1-3,TRBV27,CASSRVGSPGNTIYF,TGTGCCAGCAGCCGGGTTGGGTCTCCCGGAAACACCATATATTTT
15,NA,NA,TRBJ1-5,TRBV5-5,CASSLRGAGNQPQHF,TGTGCCAGCAGCCTGAGGGGGGCCGGGAATCAGCCCCAGCATTTT
14,TRBD1,NA,TRBJ1-5,TRBV27,CASSRYRGDQPQHF,TGTGCCAGCAGTCGTTACAGGGGGGATCAGCCCCAGCATTTT
12,NA,few,TRBJ1-2,TRBV6-5,CASGSAGKGYTF,TGTGCCAGCGGCTCCGCAGGGAAGGGCTACACCTTC
13,NA,NA,TRBJ1-4,TRBV20-1,CSASSEANEKLFF,TGCAGTGCTAGTTCGGAGGCTAATGAAAAACTGTTTTTT
16,NA,NA,TRBJ2-2,TRBV5-1,CASSNQGGANTGELFF,TGCGCCAGCAGCAACCAGGGGGGAGCGAACACCGGGGAGCTGTTTTTT
13,NA,NA,TRBJ1-1,TRBV29-1,CSAEGAGDTEAFF,TGCAGCGCCGAAGGGGCAGGGGACACTGAAGCTTTCTTT
11,NA,NA,TRBJ2-7,TRBV6-2/TRBV6-3,CASSYGGEQYF,TGTGCCAGCAGTTACGGAGGCGAGCAGTACTTC
12,NA,NA,TRBJ2-1,TRBV24-1,CATRSRGGEQFF,TGTGCCACCAGATCGAGGGGGGGTGAGCAGTTCTTC
13,NA,NA,TRBJ2-7,TRBV28,CASTLLLGSEQYF,TGTGCCAGCACTTTACTTCTAGGTAGCGAGCAGTACTTC
15,NA,few,TRBJ1-6,TRBV7-2,CASSSIGGFDSPLHF,TGTGCCAGCAGCTCCATCGGTGGGTTTGATTCACCCCTCCACTTT
18,NA,NA,TRBJ2-1,TRBV9,CASSVATGSSGAPYGQFF,TGTGCCAGCAGCGTAGCTACGGGGAGTAGCGGCGCCCCTTATGGGCAGTTCTTC
16,NA,NA,TRBJ1-4,TRBV5-1,CASSLAPGSTNEKLFF,TGCGCCAGCAGCTTGGCCCCAGGGTCAACTAATGAAAAACTGTTTTTT
17,TRBD1,once,TRBJ1-2,TRBV5-6,CASSPPTVGRGPNGYTF,TGTGCCAGCAGCCCGCCAACCGTGGGCAGGGGGCCCAATGGCTACACCTTC
14,NA,NA,TRBJ1-1,TRBV7-9,CASSLQLRNTEAFF,TGTGCCAGCAGCTTACAGCTAAGGAACACTGAAGCTTTCTTT
15,TRBD2,NA,TRBJ2-1,TRBV28,CASSLGLASYNEQFF,TGTGCCAGCAGTCTCGGACTAGCGTCCTACAATGAGCAGTTCTTC
14,NA,NA,TRBJ2-7,TRBV5-1,CASSLGRFSYEQYF,TGCGCCAGCAGCTTGGGCCGGTTCTCCTACGAGCAGTACTTC
15,NA,NA,TRBJ1-4,TRBV11-2,CASSSHVTRNEKLFF,TGTGCCAGCAGCTCTCACGTGACCCGTAATGAAAAACTGTTTTTT
13,NA,few,TRBJ1-6,TRBV7-2,CASSSGYNSPLHF,TGTGCCAGCAGCTCCGGCTATAATTCACCCCTCCACTTT
17,TRBD1,NA,TRBJ1-3,TRBV4-1,CASSHNTQGAAGNTIYF,TGCGCCAGCAGCCACAACACACAGGGGGCCGCTGGAAACACCATATATTTT